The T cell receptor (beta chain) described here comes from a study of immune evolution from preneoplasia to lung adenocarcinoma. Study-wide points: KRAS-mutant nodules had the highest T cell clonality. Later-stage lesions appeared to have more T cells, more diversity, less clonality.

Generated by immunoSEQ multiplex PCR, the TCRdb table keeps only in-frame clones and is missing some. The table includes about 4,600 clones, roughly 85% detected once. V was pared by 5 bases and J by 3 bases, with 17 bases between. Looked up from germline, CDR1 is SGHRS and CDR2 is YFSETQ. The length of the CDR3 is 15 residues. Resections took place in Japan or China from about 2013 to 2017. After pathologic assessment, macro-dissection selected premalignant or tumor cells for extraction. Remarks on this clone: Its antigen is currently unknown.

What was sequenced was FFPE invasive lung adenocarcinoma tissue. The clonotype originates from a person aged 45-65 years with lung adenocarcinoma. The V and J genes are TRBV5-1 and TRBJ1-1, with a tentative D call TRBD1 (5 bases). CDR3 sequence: CASRVGQEKDTEAFF. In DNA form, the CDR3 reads TGCGCCAGCAGGGTGGGGCAGGAGAAGGACACTGAAGCTTTCTTT.